This T cell receptor beta chain was identified during a study of cytomegalovirus exposure and HLA in healthy donors. There were likely unrecorded immune exposures, though donors were nominally healthy when sampled. This clone came up once. Its antigen remains unknown. This CDR3 spans 19 amino acids. V dropped 2 bases and J dropped 5 bases, with 25 bases sitting between them. Germline-derived CDR1 and CDR2 are SGHDT and YYEEEE. Study observations and caveats: The classifier reportedly diagnosed cytomegalovirus status with high sensitivity and specificity. In a later analysis, the majority of CMV-associated beta chains seemingly showed HLA restriction. Later genetic work tied a missense DCLRE1C variant to beta-chain V and J trimming.

Amplification used 60 Vbeta primers and 13 Jbeta primers. TCRdb's copy holds only in-frame clones and misses some; the assay was immunoSEQ multiplex PCR. This sample has under 200,000 clones; approximately 80% occur once, and the top ten carry 1.5% to 2%. This TCR was sampled from a woman between 25 and 40 years old in good health and CMV-seronegative. The source material was PBMCs. The chain has TRBV5-6 and TRBJ1-4; D not resolved. CDR3 coding DNA: TGTGCCAGCAGCTTATTCATAGGCGCAGCGTCCTTGAGGAATGAAAAACTGTTTTTT. Translated, it gives CASSLFIGAASLRNEKLFF. The whole variable domain, filled in from reference TRBV5-6 and TRBJ1-4, reads DAGVTQSPTHLIKTRGQQVTLRCSPKSGHDTVSWYQQALGQGPQFIFQYYEEEERQRGNFPDRFSGHQFPNYSSELNVNALLLGDSALYLCASSLFIGAASLRNEKLFFGSGTQLSVL.